A selection of T cell receptor beta chains follows, all from one sample in a study of patients and donors after allogeneic stem cell transplantation. TCRdb called the RT-PCR reads again in MiXCR, with one record for every CDR3 protein. The sample lists 150,000 to 200,000 distinct CDR3 sequences; about 40% were seen once. Sequences were obtained from blood, either unsorted or a sorted T cell fraction (not recorded which). The receptors shown here come from a human donor who was either an allogeneic HSCT recipient or a stem cell or donor lymphocyte infusion donor (not recorded which). It is not recorded whose cells these are; they may come from a transplant donor. The CDR3 runs from the conserved cysteine through the conserved F or W. A D gene is named only where the DNA matches it firmly. Only part of the rows carry a size: once, few, many, or a class if the clone is expanded.

- | TRBJ2-7 | TRBV2 | - | TGTGCCAGCATAGGCAGAAAAATCTACGAGCAGTACTTC | CASIGRKIYEQYF
- | TRBJ2-1 | TRBV20-1 | TRBD1 | TGCAGTGCATCGACGACAGGGTTCTACAATGAGCAGTTCTTC | CSASTTGFYNEQFF
few | TRBJ1-3 | TRBV27 | TRBD1 | TGTGCCAGCAGTTTAAGGGGGGACAGGCTACCTGGAAACACCATATATTTT | CASSLRGDRLPGNTIYF
- | TRBJ1-4 | TRBV27 | TRBD1 | TGTGCCAGCAGTCTGACAGGGGGTGGTGAAAAACTGTTTTTT | CASSLTGGGEKLFF
- | TRBJ1-6 | TRBV4-3 | - | TGCGCCAGCAGCCAAGAAGGCGAGTCCAATTCACCCCTCCACTTT | CASSQEGESNSPLHF
- | TRBJ2-1 | TRBV6-5 | TRBD2 | TGTGCCAGCAGTCCTTTCGGGGGAGGGTCCCTAGAGGGGTCCTACAATGAGCAGTTCTTC | CASSPFGGGSLEGSYNEQFF
few | TRBJ1-2 | TRBV4-3 | - | TGCGCCAGCAGCCAAGCGCAGGCAGGAGGCTATGGCTACACCTTC | CASSQAQAGGYGYTF
once | TRBJ2-5 | TRBV7-9 | - | TGTGCCAGCAGCTTACATCAAGAGACCCAGTACTTC | CASSLHQETQYF
- | TRBJ2-1 | TRBV9 | - | TGTGCCAGCAGCGGACAGTCCCCGACTGGGAATGAGCAGTTCTTC | CASSGQSPTGNEQFF
- | TRBJ2-7 | TRBV9 | - | TGTGCCAGCAGCGTATGGGGGAGCTCCTACGAGCAGTACTTC | CASSVWGSSYEQYF
- | TRBJ1-6 | TRBV5-1 | - | TGCGCCAGCAGCTTGGCCGGCTTGATCCGGGAACCCCTCCACTTT | CASSLAGLIREPLHF
- | TRBJ1-3 | TRBV29-1 | - | TGCAGCGTCCGCTCGGATGGAAACACCATATATTTT | CSVRSDGNTIYF
- | TRBJ2-7 | TRBV4-3 | TRBD2 | TGCGCCAGCAGCCAAGTGCCAGCGGGATTAGACGAGCAGTACTTC | CASSQVPAGLDEQYF
many | TRBJ2-1 | TRBV12-3/TRBV12-4 | - | TGTGCCAGCAGTCCCCCGAGGGGACACTCCTACAATGAGCAGTTCTTC | CASSPPRGHSYNEQFF
- | TRBJ2-1 | TRBV5-1 | - | TGCGCCAGCAGCTTACTAGCAGGAGAGGGGCGTGAGCAGTTCTTC | CASSLLAGEGREQFF
- | TRBJ1-1 | TRBV6-2/TRBV6-3 | TRBD1 | TGTGCCAGCAGCACAACTACAGGGGAGAGGGGCACTGAAGCTTTCTTT | CASSTTTGERGTEAFF